This T cell receptor (beta chain) was found in a study of blood T cell repertoires in COVID-19. Study-wide context: The origin of the acute and convalescent COVID-19 samples was the United States, Italy and Spain. PBMCs, B-cell-depleted T cells, or T cells were the source of the cDNA or gDNA that made up the material.

Between the trimmed V and J ends, which lost 6 bases and 0 bases, there was a span of 24 bases. The CDR3 sequence is 19 residues long. Per germline, CDR1 MNHNY and CDR2 SVGAGI (reference sequence). As originally analysed: The assay estimated nucleated cells by amplifying reference gene primers. Only in-frame clones appear in the TCRdb table, and some are missing; sequencing was by immunoSEQ multiplex PCR. The DNA was the basis for D and trimming; V, J and clone size are from that table. There are roughly 91,000 clones in the sample; 80% to 85% occur only once, and 2% lies in the top ten. The sequenced material came from peripheral blood. The V call is TRBV6-6, the J call TRBJ1-3; the D gene is possibly TRBD1 (5 bases). The clonotype was recovered from a man between 70 and 80 years old with active or convalescent COVID-19. CDR3: CASSWGRDRSLGSGNTIYF. CDR3 DNA sequence: TGTGCCAGCAGCTGGGGGAGGGACCGGAGCTTGGGCTCTGGAAACACCATATATTTT.